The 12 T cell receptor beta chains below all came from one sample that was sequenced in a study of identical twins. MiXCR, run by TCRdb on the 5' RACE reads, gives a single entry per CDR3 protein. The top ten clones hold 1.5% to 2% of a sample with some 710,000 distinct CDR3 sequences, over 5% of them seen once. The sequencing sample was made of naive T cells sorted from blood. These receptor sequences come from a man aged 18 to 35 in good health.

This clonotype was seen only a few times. The chain's CDR3 is CASSQGAATEAFF. The CDR3 coding sequence is TGTGCCAGCAGCCAAGGGGCAGCCACTGAAGCTTTCTTT. V and J are TRBV3-1 and TRBJ1-1; no clear D gene. The V gene lost 1 base and the J gene lost 4 bases, with 7 bases spanning the gap. The CDR3 is 13 amino acids. The V gene's germline CDR1 is LGHDT and CDR2 YNNKEL (reference sequence).

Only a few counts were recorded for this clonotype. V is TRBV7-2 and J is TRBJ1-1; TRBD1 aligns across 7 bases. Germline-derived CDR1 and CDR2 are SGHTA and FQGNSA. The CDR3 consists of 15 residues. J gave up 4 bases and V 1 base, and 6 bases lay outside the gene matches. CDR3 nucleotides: TGTGCCAGCAGCTTAGATTACAGGGGTTCCACTGAAGCTTTCTTT. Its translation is CASSLDYRGSTEAFF.

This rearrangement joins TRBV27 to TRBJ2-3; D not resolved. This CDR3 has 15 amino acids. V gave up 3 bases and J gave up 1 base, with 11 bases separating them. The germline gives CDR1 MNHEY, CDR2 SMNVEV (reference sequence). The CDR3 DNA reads TGTGCCAGCAGTTTCCAGCCAGAGGGCACAGATACGCAGTATTTT. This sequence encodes CASSFQPEGTDTQYF.

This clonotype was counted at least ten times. CDR3 sequence reads: CASSSPGTGNEQYF. The CDR3 DNA follows: TGTGCCAGCAGTTCCCCCGGGACAGGGAACGAGCAGTACTTC. The chain uses TRBV12-3 or TRBV12-4 and TRBJ2-7; 9 bases are a match to TRBD1. V was clipped by 4 bases and J by 5 bases; unmatched bases: 6. The CDR3 has 14 residues.

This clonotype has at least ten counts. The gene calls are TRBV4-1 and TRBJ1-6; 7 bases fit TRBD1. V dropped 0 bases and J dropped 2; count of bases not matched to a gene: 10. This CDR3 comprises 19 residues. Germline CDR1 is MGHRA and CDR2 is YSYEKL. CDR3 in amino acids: CASSQEPITGTAYNSPLHF. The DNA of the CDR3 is TGCGCCAGCAGCCAAGAACCCATAACCGGGACAGCCTATAATTCACCCCTCCACTTT.

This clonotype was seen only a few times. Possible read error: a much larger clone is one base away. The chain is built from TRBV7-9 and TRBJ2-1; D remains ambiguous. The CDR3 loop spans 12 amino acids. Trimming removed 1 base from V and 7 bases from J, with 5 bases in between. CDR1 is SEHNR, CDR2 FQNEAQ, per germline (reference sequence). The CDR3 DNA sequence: TGTGCCAGCAGCTTAGTCTGGAATGAGCAGTTCTTC. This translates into CASSLVWNEQFF.

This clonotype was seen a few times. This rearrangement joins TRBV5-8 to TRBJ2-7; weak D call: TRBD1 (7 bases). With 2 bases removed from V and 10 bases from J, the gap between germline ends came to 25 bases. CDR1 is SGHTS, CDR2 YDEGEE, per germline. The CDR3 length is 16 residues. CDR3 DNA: TGTGCCAGCAGCTTTCGGAGGGCTGGGACAGACCAACTTCAGTACTTC. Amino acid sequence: CASSFRRAGTDQLQYF.

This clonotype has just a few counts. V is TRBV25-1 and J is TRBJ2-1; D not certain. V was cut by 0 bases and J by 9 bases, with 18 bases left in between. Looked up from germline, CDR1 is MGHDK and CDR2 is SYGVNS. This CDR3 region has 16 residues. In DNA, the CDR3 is TGTGCCAGCAGTGAATATGGCAGCCCCAACGGGCGTGAGCAGTTCTTC. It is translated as CASSEYGSPNGREQFF.

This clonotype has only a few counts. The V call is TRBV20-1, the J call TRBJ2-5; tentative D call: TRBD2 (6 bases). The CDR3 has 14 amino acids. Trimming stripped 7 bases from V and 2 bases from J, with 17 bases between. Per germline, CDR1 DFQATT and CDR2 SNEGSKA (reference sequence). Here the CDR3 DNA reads TGCAGTGGACTTTTTGGGACTCTTCAAGAGACCCAGTACTTC. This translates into CSGLFGTLQETQYF.

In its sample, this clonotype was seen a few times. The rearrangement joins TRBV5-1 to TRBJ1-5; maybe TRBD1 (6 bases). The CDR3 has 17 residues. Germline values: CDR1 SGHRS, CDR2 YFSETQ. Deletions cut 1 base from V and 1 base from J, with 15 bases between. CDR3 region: CASSLNPGVGSNQPQHF. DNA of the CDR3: TGCGCCAGCAGCTTGAATCCAGGGGTAGGAAGCAATCAGCCCCAGCATTTT.

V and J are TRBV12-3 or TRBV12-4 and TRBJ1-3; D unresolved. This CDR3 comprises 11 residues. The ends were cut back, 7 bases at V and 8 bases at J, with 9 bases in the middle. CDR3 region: CASTQSDTIYF. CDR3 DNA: TGTGCCAGCACCCAGTCGGACACCATATATTTT.

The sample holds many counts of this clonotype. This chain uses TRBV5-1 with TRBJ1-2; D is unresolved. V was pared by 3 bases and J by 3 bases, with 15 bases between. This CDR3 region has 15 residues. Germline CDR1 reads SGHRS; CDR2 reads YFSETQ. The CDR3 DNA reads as TGCGCCAGCAGCTCGAGCATGTTCAGTTACTATGGCTACACCTTC. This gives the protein CASSSSMFSYYGYTF. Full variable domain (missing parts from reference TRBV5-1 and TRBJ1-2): KAGVTQTPRYLIKTRGQQVTLSCSPISGHRSVSWYQQTPGQGLQFLFEYFSETQRNKGNFPGRFSGRQFSNSRSEMNVSTLELGDSALYLCASSSSMFSYYGYTFGSGTRLTVV.